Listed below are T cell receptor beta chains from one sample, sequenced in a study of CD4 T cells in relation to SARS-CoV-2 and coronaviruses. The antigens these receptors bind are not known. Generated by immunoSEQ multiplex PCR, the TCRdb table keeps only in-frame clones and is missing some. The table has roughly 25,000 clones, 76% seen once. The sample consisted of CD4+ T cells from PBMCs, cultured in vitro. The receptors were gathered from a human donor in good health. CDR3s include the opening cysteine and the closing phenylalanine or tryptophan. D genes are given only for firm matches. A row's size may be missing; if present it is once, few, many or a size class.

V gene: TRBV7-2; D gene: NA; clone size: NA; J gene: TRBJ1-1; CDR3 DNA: TGTGCCAGCAGCCAGGGCGAGGGGGGCGGGAACACTGAAGCTTTCTTT; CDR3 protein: CASSQGEGGGNTEAFF
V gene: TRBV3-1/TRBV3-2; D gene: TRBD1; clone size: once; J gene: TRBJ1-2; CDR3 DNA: TGTGCCAGCAGCCGACCGGGACAGGGGGCGTTGGGCTACACCTTC; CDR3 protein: CASSRPGQGALGYTF
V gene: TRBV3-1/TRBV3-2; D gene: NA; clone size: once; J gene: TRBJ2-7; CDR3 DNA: TGTGCCAGCAGCCAAGATCTAGTTCGGGGGACCTACGAGCAGTACTTC; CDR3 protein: CASSQDLVRGTYEQYF
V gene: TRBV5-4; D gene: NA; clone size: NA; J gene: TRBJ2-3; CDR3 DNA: TGTGCCAGCAGCTTGGAGGCGGGGCGACCAGATACGCAGTATTTT; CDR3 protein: CASSLEAGRPDTQYF
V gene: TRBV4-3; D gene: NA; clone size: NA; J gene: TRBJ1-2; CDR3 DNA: TGCGCCAGCAGCCAAGATCACGGAGGCGCCGCTAACTATGGCTACACCTTC; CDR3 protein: CASSQDHGGAANYGYTF
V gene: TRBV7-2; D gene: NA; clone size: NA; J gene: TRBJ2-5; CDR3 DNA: TGTGCCAGCAGCTTAGGCCAGGGACCGCAAGAGACCCAGTACTTC; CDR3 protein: CASSLGQGPQETQYF
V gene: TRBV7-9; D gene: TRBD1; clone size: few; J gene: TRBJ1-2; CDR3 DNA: TGTGCCAGCAGCTTAGCGCGGGACAGGGCTTATGGCTACACCTTC; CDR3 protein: CASSLARDRAYGYTF
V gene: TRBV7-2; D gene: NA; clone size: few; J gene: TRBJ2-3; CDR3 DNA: TGTGCCAGCAAAAAAATCCTAGCAGACCCGGGACGATCGCAGTATTTT; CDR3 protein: CASKKILADPGRSQYF
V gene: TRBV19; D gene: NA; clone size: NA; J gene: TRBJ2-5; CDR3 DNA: TGTGCCAGTAGTATAGATAGGGGGCAAGAGACCCAGTACTTC; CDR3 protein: CASSIDRGQETQYF
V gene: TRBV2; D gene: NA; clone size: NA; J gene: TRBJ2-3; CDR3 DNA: TGTGCCAGTAACCTGGCGACAGATACGCAGTATTTT; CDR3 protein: CASNLATDTQYF
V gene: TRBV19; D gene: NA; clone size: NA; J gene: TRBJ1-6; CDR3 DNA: TGTGCCAGTAGTGTGCAGAGTTCCTATAATTCACCCCTCCACTTT; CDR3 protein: CASSVQSSYNSPLHF
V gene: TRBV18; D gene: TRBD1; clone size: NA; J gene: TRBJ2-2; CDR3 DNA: TGTGCCAGCTCGTGGGGACAGGGGAACACCGGGGAGCTGTTTTTT; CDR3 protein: CASSWGQGNTGELFF
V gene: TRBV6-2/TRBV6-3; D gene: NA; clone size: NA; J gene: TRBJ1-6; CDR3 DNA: TGTGCCAGCAGTTACTCCGGCCAAGACTATTCACCCCTCCACTTT; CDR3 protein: CASSYSGQDYSPLHF
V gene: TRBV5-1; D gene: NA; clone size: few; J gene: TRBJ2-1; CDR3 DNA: TGCGCCAGCAGCCCAGGGGGAGGGGGCTTTTCCTACAATGAGCAGTTCTTC; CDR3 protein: CASSPGGGGFSYNEQFF
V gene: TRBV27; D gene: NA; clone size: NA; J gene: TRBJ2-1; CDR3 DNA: TGTGCCAGCAGAAGACACCAAATCAGCTCCTACAATGAGCAGTTCTTC; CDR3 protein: CASRRHQISSYNEQFF
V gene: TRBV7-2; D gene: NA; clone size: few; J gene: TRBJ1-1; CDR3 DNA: TGTGCCAGCAGCCAAATCCCAGGGTACACTGAAGCTTTCTTT; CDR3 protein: CASSQIPGYTEAFF
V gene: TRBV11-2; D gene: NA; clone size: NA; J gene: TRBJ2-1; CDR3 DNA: TGTGCCAGCAGCTCATCCGGACTGTACAATGAGCAGTTCTTC; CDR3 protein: CASSSSGLYNEQFF
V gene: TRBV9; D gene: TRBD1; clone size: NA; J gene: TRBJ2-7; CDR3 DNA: TGTGCCAGCAGCGCGACAGGGGTTTCCTACGAGCAGTACTTC; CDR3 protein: CASSATGVSYEQYF
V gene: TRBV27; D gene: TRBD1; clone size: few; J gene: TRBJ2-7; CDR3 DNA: TGTGCCAGCAGACCCATGGGACAGGGGGGGAGCGAGCAGTACTTC; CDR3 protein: CASRPMGQGGSEQYF
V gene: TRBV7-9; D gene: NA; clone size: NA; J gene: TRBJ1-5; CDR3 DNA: TGTGCCAGCAGAGGGGGGGCGGATCAGCCCCAGCATTTT; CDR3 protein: CASRGGADQPQHF
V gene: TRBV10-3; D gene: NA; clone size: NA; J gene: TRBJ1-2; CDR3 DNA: TGTGCCATCAGTGAGTCCACGGGCAACAGCGGCTATGGCTACACCTTC; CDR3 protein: CAISESTGNSGYGYTF
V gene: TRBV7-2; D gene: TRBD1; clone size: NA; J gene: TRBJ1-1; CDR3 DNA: TGTGCCAGCAGCTCCTTGAACAGGGGGACTGAAGCTTTCTTT; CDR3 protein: CASSSLNRGTEAFF
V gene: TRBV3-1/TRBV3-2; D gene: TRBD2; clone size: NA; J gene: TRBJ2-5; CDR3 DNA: TGTGCCAGCAGGCAAAGCGGGAGGGCCATGGAGACCCAGTACTTC; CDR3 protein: CASRQSGRAMETQYF